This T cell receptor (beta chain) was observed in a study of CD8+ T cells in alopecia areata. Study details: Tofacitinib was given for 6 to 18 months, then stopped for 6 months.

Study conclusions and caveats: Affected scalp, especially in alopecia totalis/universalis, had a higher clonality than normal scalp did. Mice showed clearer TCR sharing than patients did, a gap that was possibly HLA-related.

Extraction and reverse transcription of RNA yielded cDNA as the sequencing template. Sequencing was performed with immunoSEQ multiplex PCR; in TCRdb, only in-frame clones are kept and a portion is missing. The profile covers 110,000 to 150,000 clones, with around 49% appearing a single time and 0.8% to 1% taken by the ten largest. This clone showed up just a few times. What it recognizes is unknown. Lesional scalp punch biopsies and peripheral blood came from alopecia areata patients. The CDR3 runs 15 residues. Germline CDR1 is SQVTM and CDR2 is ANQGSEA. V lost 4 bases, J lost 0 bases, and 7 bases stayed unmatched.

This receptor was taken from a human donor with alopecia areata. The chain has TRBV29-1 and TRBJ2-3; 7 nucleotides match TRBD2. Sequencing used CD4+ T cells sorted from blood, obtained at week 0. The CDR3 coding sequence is TGCAGCGTTGTTGTGGGACTACATAGCACAGATACGCAGTATTTT. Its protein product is CSVVVGLHSTDTQYF.